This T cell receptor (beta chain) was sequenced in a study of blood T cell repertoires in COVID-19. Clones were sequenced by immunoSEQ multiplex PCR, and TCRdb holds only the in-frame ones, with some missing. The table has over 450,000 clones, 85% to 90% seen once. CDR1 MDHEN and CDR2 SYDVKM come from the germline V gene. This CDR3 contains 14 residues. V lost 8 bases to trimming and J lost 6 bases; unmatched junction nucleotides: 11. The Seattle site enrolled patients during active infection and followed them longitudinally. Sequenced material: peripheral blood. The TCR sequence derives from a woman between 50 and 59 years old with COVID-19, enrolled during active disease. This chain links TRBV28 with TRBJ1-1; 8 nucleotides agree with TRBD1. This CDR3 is CASQTIGRGPEAFF. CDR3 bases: TGTGCCAGCCAGACGATAGGCAGGGGGCCTGAAGCTTTCTTT.